Sequencing of this T cell receptor (beta chain) was carried out in a study of cytomegalovirus exposure and HLA in healthy donors. Study background: Around 76% of approximately 400 genotyped donors fell in the Caucasian-associated ancestry cluster.

The V end lost 3 bases, the J end lost 4 bases, and 16 bases lay between the germline ends. The CDR3 sequence is 16 residues long. Germline loops: CDR1 SNHLY, CDR2 FYNNEI. 60 Vbeta and 13 Jbeta primers were used in PCR. Only in-frame clones appear in the TCRdb table, and some are missing; sequencing was by immunoSEQ multiplex PCR. The sample lists about 150,000 clones; 70% to 80% were seen once. Overall study findings and caveats: One later analysis reportedly identified an Asian-associated ancestry cluster that showed fewer N-insertions than the roughly 700-donor mean. It was reportedly the case that the classifier diagnosed cytomegalovirus status with high specificity and sensitivity. One cluster of highly shared sequence variants probably arose as a sequencing artifact.

To note about this clone: Its specificity is not known.

This TCR was sampled from a man aged 25-45 years in good health and CMV-seropositive. The chain combines TRBV2 with TRBJ2-1; possibly TRBD2 for D (6 bases). Material: PBMCs. CDR3 protein: CASSEVTGAGYNEQFF. The DNA for the CDR3 is TGTGCCAGCAGTGAGGTTACGGGAGCTGGGTACAATGAGCAGTTCTTC.